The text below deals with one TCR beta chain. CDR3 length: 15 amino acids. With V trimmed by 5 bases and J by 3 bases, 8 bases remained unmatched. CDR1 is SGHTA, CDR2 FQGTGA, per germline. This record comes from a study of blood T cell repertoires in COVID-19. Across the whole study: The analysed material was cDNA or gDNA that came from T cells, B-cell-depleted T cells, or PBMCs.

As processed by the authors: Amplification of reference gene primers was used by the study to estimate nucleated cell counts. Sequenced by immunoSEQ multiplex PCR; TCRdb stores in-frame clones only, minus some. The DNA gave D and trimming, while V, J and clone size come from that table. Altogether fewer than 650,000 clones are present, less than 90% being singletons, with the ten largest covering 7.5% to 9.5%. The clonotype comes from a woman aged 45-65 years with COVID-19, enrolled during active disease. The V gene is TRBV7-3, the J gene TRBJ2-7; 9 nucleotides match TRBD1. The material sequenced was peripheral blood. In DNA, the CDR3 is TGTGCCAGCAGCGCTACAGGGGGCGCCTTCTACGAGCAGTACTTC. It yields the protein CASSATGGAFYEQYF.